This is a list of T cell receptor beta chains from one sample in a study of control samples from healthy donors and cancer patients. Sequencing was performed with immunoSEQ multiplex PCR; in TCRdb, only in-frame clones are kept and a portion is missing. The sample has roughly 88,000 clones; roughly 92% are singletons. The sample consisted of blood. Receptors originate from a woman aged 25 to 39 in good health. The CDR3 runs from the conserved cysteine through the conserved F or W. D genes are given only for firm matches. A clone size is listed for some rows: how often the clone was seen (once, few, many), or a class if it is expanded.

>15|TRBJ1-5|.|TRBD1|TRBV2
CASSEDRGRGQPQHF
TGTGCCAGCAGTGAGGACAGGGGTAGGGGTCAGCCCCAGCATTTT
>14|TRBJ2-1|.|.|TRBV18
CASRWGDVDNEQFF
TGTGCCAGCCGGTGGGGCGACGTAGACAATGAGCAGTTCTTC
>13|TRBJ1-2|.|.|TRBV2
CASSEIVGPQGTF
TGTGCCAGCAGTGAGATAGTTGGCCCGCAAGGCACCTTC
>15|TRBJ1-1|.|.|TRBV18
CASSPQSSQYTEAFF
TGTGCCAGCTCACCCCAAAGTAGTCAGTACACTGAAGCTTTCTTT
>15|TRBJ1-5|few|TRBD1|TRBV19
CASRDRINSNQPQHF
TGTGCCAGCAGGGACAGAATTAATAGCAATCAGCCCCAGCATTTT
>13|TRBJ1-1|.|TRBD1|TRBV3-1/TRBV3-2
CASRQGVGTEAFF
TGTGCCAGCAGACAGGGGGTAGGGACTGAAGCTTTCTTT
>17|TRBJ2-5|.|TRBD2|TRBV7-8
CASSQSTGTSGGETQYF
TGTGCCAGCAGCCAATCTACCGGGACTAGCGGGGGGGAGACCCAGTACTTC
>14|TRBJ2-7|.|.|TRBV7-2
CASSPTRQAYEQYF
TGTGCCAGCAGCCCGACACGCCAAGCCTACGAGCAGTACTTC
>14|TRBJ1-6|.|.|TRBV27
CASRASGEGSPLHF
TGTGCCAGCAGGGCTTCGGGTGAGGGTTCACCCCTCCACTTT
>14|TRBJ2-2|.|.|TRBV5-5
CASSLFGNTGELFF
TGTGCCAGCAGCTTGTTTGGGAACACCGGGGAGCTGTTTTTT
>13|TRBJ2-7|.|.|TRBV30
CAWGRGLSYEQYF
TGTGCCTGGGGACGGGGGCTCTCCTACGAGCAGTACTTC
>13|TRBJ1-1|.|.|TRBV6-5
CASSNVGRTEAFF
TGTGCCAGCAGCAACGTTGGACGCACTGAAGCTTTCTTT
>11|TRBJ1-1|.|.|TRBV6-6
CATHTRSEAFF
TGTGCCACCCATACCAGATCTGAAGCTTTCTTT
>13|TRBJ2-7|.|TRBD1|TRBV29-1
CSVNLQGAREQYF
TGCAGCGTCAACCTCCAGGGGGCGAGGGAGCAGTACTTC
>16|TRBJ1-5|.|TRBD1|TRBV28
CASILTGTGSNQPQHF
TGTGCCAGCATCCTGACCGGGACAGGGAGCAATCAGCCCCAGCATTTT
>14|TRBJ2-1|.|.|TRBV15
CATSRLREGYEQFF
TGTGCCACCAGCAGACTACGAGAGGGCTATGAGCAGTTCTTC
>16|TRBJ2-7|.|TRBD1|TRBV13
CASSATGGQLSYEQYF
TGTGCCAGCAGCGCCACAGGGGGCCAATTATCCTACGAGCAGTACTTC
>13|TRBJ2-3|.|.|TRBV7-7
CASSSGPGGTQYF
TGTGCCAGCAGCTCCGGGCCCGGGGGTACGCAGTATTTT
>16|TRBJ2-1|.|.|TRBV5-1
CASSLESRSSYNEQFF
TGCGCCAGCAGCTTGGAGTCGCGGAGCTCCTACAATGAGCAGTTCTTC
>15|TRBJ2-3|.|TRBD2|TRBV4-2
CASSLTSGVTDTQYF
TGTGCCAGCAGCCTGACTAGCGGGGTCACAGATACGCAGTATTTT
>15|TRBJ1-1|.|.|TRBV4-1
CASSQEGPGITEAFF
TGCGCCAGCAGCCAAGAGGGCCCCGGGATCACTGAAGCTTTCTTT
>18|TRBJ2-2|.|TRBD1|TRBV5-1
CASSLDPSGTGYTGELFF
TGCGCCAGCAGCTTGGACCCTTCAGGGACAGGGTACACCGGGGAGCTGTTTTTT
>15|TRBJ2-2|.|TRBD1|TRBV15
CATSRDRGYTGELFF
TGTGCCACCAGCCGGGACAGGGGTTACACCGGGGAGCTGTTTTTT
>13|TRBJ1-5|.|.|TRBV27
CASSLRPSQPQHF
TGTGCCAGCAGTTTAAGGCCATCTCAGCCCCAGCATTTT
>15|TRBJ2-1|.|.|TRBV11-2
CASSLSGGGWNEQFF
TGTGCCAGCAGCTTATCCGGAGGTGGGTGGAATGAGCAGTTCTTC
>15|TRBJ1-1|.|.|TRBV2
CASSEGEGVNTEAFF
TGTGCCAGCAGTGAAGGGGAGGGGGTGAACACTGAAGCTTTCTTT
>11|TRBJ2-5|.|.|TRBV5-1
CASSLQETQYF
TGCGCCAGCAGCTTGCAGGAGACCCAGTACTTC
>15|TRBJ2-7|.|.|TRBV24-1
CATSPPCILRYEQYF
TGTGCCACCAGCCCGCCATGTATTTTGAGATACGAGCAGTACTTC
>17|TRBJ2-1|.|TRBD2|TRBV19
CASSMSSGGSSYNEQFF
TGTGCCAGCAGTATGTCTAGCGGGGGGAGCTCCTACAATGAGCAGTTCTTC
>12|TRBJ1-4|.|.|TRBV5-1
CASSRLNEKLFF
TGCGCCAGCAGCCGGCTTAATGAAAAACTGTTTTTT
>14|TRBJ1-2|.|TRBD1|TRBV27
CASSLRGPGVGYTF
TGTGCCAGCAGTTTAAGGGGGCCAGGGGTAGGCTACACCTTC
>13|TRBJ1-6|.|.|TRBV30
CAWSVAGASPLHF
TGTGCCTGGAGTGTAGCGGGGGCTTCACCCCTCCACTTT
>14|TRBJ1-6|once|TRBD1|TRBV30
CAWSHGQGDSPLHF
TGTGCCTGGAGTCATGGACAGGGGGACTCACCCCTCCACTTT
>18|TRBJ1-3|once|.|TRBV14
CASSQDLGENYSGNTIYF
TGTGCCAGCAGCCAAGATTTAGGGGAAAACTACTCTGGAAACACCATATATTTT
>14|TRBJ2-7|once|.|TRBV30
CAWSSGVHPYEQYF
TGTGCCTGGAGCTCCGGGGTACACCCCTACGAGCAGTACTTC
>15|TRBJ2-1|.|.|TRBV29-1
CSGRREGSIGNEQFF
TGCAGCGGGAGGCGAGAAGGGTCCATCGGCAATGAGCAGTTCTTC
>12|TRBJ1-1|.|.|TRBV27
CASRRLNTEAFF
TGTGCCAGCAGACGGCTGAACACTGAAGCTTTCTTT
>14|TRBJ1-5|.|.|TRBV20-1
CSASHGDSNQPQHF
TGCAGTGCTAGTCACGGGGACAGCAATCAGCCCCAGCATTTT
>15|TRBJ1-4|.|TRBD1|TRBV4-1
CASSQGRQGNEKLFF
TGCGCCAGCAGCCAGGGTAGACAGGGGAATGAAAAACTGTTTTTT
>15|TRBJ2-7|.|TRBD2|TRBV5-1
CASSLEGREGYEQYF
TGCGCCAGCAGCTTGGAAGGCAGGGAGGGCTACGAGCAGTACTTC
>14|TRBJ2-5|.|.|TRBV5-1
CASSSPGAWETQYF
TGCGCCAGCAGTTCCCCGGGGGCCTGGGAGACCCAGTACTTC
>15|TRBJ1-1|.|TRBD1|TRBV19
CASSLGAQGDTEAFF
TGTGCCAGTAGCCTAGGAGCTCAGGGGGACACTGAAGCTTTCTTT
>17|TRBJ2-1|.|.|TRBV5-4
CASSGGGQDNSYNEQFF
TGTGCCAGCAGTGGGGGGGGACAGGATAACTCCTACAATGAGCAGTTCTTC
>14|TRBJ2-7|once|.|TRBV18
CASSADRDPYEQYF
TGTGCCAGCTCAGCTGACAGAGATCCCTACGAGCAGTACTTC
>15|TRBJ2-3|.|.|TRBV15
CATSGGRGDTDTQYF
TGTGCCACCAGTGGGGGCCGGGGGGACACAGATACGCAGTATTTT
>16|TRBJ2-5|.|.|TRBV21-1
CASSKDQRLASETQYF
TGTGCCAGCAGCAAAGATCAGAGACTAGCGTCAGAGACCCAGTACTTC
>14|TRBJ2-1|.|TRBD1|TRBV5-1
CASSRTGQYNEQFF
TGCGCCAGCAGCAGGACAGGGCAGTACAATGAGCAGTTCTTC
>14|TRBJ2-3|.|.|TRBV5-1
CATNPGGQADTQYF
TGCGCCACTAACCCGGGGGGCCAGGCAGATACGCAGTATTTT
>14|TRBJ1-2|.|.|TRBV19
CASSRGGAGGGYTF
TGTGCCAGTAGTAGGGGGGGCGCGGGAGGAGGCTACACCTTC
>11|TRBJ2-5|.|.|TRBV5-1
CASSVQETQYF
TGCGCCAGCAGCGTTCAGGAGACCCAGTACTTC
>16|TRBJ1-6|few|.|TRBV10-3
CAISESQGAAYSPLHF
TGTGCCATCAGTGAGTCGCAAGGGGCGGCCTATTCACCCCTCCACTTT
>17|TRBJ1-4|.|.|TRBV3-1/TRBV3-2
CASRRFFYRGLNEKLFF
TGTGCCAGCAGACGGTTTTTTTACCGGGGCTTGAATGAAAAACTGTTTTTT
>15|TRBJ1-5|.|TRBD1|TRBV19
CASSRQGASNQPQHF
TGTGCCAGTAGTAGACAGGGGGCGAGCAATCAGCCCCAGCATTTT
>14|TRBJ2-7|.|TRBD1|TRBV2
CASSVSGGIDEQYF
TGTGCCAGCAGTGTTTCAGGGGGCATCGACGAGCAGTACTTC
>13|TRBJ1-5|.|.|TRBV12-3/TRBV12-4
CASSLWENQPQHF
TGTGCCAGCAGTTTATGGGAGAATCAGCCCCAGCATTTT